A selection of T cell receptor beta chains follows, all from one sample in a study of blood T cell repertoires in COVID-19. Data came from immunoSEQ multiplex PCR; TCRdb stores just in-frame clones and leaves some out. The repertoire includes around 230,000 clones, about four fifths of them detected once, and about 2.5% sits in the top ten. The sequenced sample consisted of peripheral blood. These TCRs come from a woman in her forties with active or convalescent COVID-19. Each CDR3 is given with its conserved first and last residue. Each record gives: J gene, D gene, V gene, clone size, CDR3 DNA, CDR3 protein. A D gene is named only where the DNA matches it firmly. Expanded clones get a size class; other rows say once, few or many, or leave the size out.

j_call: TRBJ1-1; d_call: .; v_call: TRBV19; clone_size: .; cdr3_nt: TGTGCCAGTACTCGGAACAGGCAGAACACTGAAGCTTTCTTT; cdr3_aa: CASTRNRQNTEAFF
j_call: TRBJ1-3; d_call: .; v_call: TRBV19; clone_size: .; cdr3_nt: .; cdr3_aa: CASTSGQIFSGNTIYF
j_call: TRBJ1-1; d_call: .; v_call: TRBV6-6; clone_size: .; cdr3_nt: TGTGCCAGCAGTTACGCTTCCGGGAGGAACACTGAAGCTTTCTTT; cdr3_aa: CASSYASGRNTEAFF
j_call: TRBJ1-4; d_call: .; v_call: TRBV11-3; clone_size: .; cdr3_nt: TGTGCCAGCAGCTTTAACATTCTGGAGTCTAATGAAAAACTGTTTTTT; cdr3_aa: CASSFNILESNEKLFF
j_call: TRBJ1-5; d_call: TRBD1; v_call: TRBV6-1; clone_size: .; cdr3_nt: TGTGCCAGCAGTGAATATAAGGGGGCGCAGGGTCAGCCCCAGCATTTT; cdr3_aa: CASSEYKGAQGQPQHF
j_call: TRBJ1-2; d_call: TRBD1; v_call: TRBV9; clone_size: few; cdr3_nt: TGTGCCAGCAGCTTGGGACAGGGGGCTAACTATGGCTACACCTTC; cdr3_aa: CASSLGQGANYGYTF
j_call: TRBJ1-1; d_call: .; v_call: TRBV7-9; clone_size: .; cdr3_nt: TGTGCCAGCACCCGTCGGGCAGGGCCGGAGACTGAAGCTTTCTTT; cdr3_aa: CASTRRAGPETEAFF
j_call: TRBJ2-2; d_call: .; v_call: TRBV15; clone_size: .; cdr3_nt: TGTGCCACCAGCAAGGAGGGGGCCCGGAACACCGGGGAGCTGTTTTTT; cdr3_aa: CATSKEGARNTGELFF
j_call: TRBJ1-4; d_call: .; v_call: TRBV7-9; clone_size: .; cdr3_nt: TGTGCCAGCAGCTCCGGGACACCTAATGAAAAACTGTTTTTT; cdr3_aa: CASSSGTPNEKLFF
j_call: TRBJ2-3; d_call: TRBD1; v_call: TRBV24-1; clone_size: .; cdr3_nt: TGTGCCACCAGCGGGACAGGGGTAAAGAACACAGATACGCAGTATTTT; cdr3_aa: CATSGTGVKNTDTQYF
j_call: TRBJ2-7; d_call: .; v_call: TRBV27; clone_size: .; cdr3_nt: TGTGCCAGCAGTTTTGACGGGGTTGAGCAGTACTTC; cdr3_aa: CASSFDGVEQYF
j_call: TRBJ1-1; d_call: .; v_call: TRBV9; clone_size: .; cdr3_nt: TGTGCCAGCAGCCCGGACAGTGAAGCTTTCTTT; cdr3_aa: CASSPDSEAFF
j_call: TRBJ1-1; d_call: .; v_call: TRBV4-3; clone_size: once; cdr3_nt: TGCGCCAGCAGCCCAGGGGAGAACACTGAAGCTTTCTTT; cdr3_aa: CASSPGENTEAFF
j_call: TRBJ2-5; d_call: .; v_call: TRBV12-3/TRBV12-4; clone_size: .; cdr3_nt: TGTGCCAGCAGTTTGGACAAACAAGAGACCCAGTACTTC; cdr3_aa: CASSLDKQETQYF
j_call: TRBJ1-2; d_call: .; v_call: TRBV9; clone_size: .; cdr3_nt: TGTGCCAGCAGTGCAGCCGGGAACTATGGCTACACCTTC; cdr3_aa: CASSAAGNYGYTF
j_call: TRBJ2-2; d_call: TRBD2; v_call: TRBV5-1; clone_size: .; cdr3_nt: TGCGCCAGCAGCTCCCGCACTAGCGGGAGCGGGGAGCTGTTTTTT; cdr3_aa: CASSSRTSGSGELFF
j_call: TRBJ2-1; d_call: TRBD2; v_call: TRBV12-3/TRBV12-4; clone_size: .; cdr3_nt: TGTGCCAGCAGTTTGGCTAGCGGTGAGCAGTTCTTC; cdr3_aa: CASSLASGEQFF
j_call: TRBJ1-1; d_call: .; v_call: TRBV7-8; clone_size: .; cdr3_nt: TGTGCCAGCAGCAGCAGGGACATGAACACTGAAGCTTTCTTT; cdr3_aa: CASSSRDMNTEAFF
j_call: TRBJ1-5; d_call: .; v_call: TRBV19; clone_size: .; cdr3_nt: TGTGCCAGTAGTATAGAGGCCCCTAGGGGGAGCAATCAGCCCCAGCATTTT; cdr3_aa: CASSIEAPRGSNQPQHF
j_call: TRBJ2-3; d_call: .; v_call: TRBV18; clone_size: .; cdr3_nt: TGTGCCAGCTCACGCGGTACCACAGATACGCAGTATTTT; cdr3_aa: CASSRGTTDTQYF
j_call: TRBJ1-1; d_call: TRBD1; v_call: TRBV3-1/TRBV3-2; clone_size: .; cdr3_nt: TGTGCCAGCAGCAGGACAGGGGAGTCTGAAGCTTTCTTT; cdr3_aa: CASSRTGESEAFF
j_call: TRBJ2-7; d_call: TRBD1; v_call: TRBV2; clone_size: .; cdr3_nt: TGTGCCAGCAGTGAAAGGGCAAACGTCGGGACAGGGCTCTACTTC; cdr3_aa: CASSERANVGTGLYF
j_call: TRBJ2-1; d_call: .; v_call: TRBV9; clone_size: .; cdr3_nt: TGTGCCAGCAGCGTAGAGACAGGATGGTCCCTGTCGGGCAATGAGCAGTTCTTC; cdr3_aa: CASSVETGWSLSGNEQFF
j_call: TRBJ1-1; d_call: .; v_call: TRBV10-1; clone_size: .; cdr3_nt: TGCGCCAGCAGTGTATCTCGGTCTCCGGACACTGAAGCTTTCTTT; cdr3_aa: CASSVSRSPDTEAFF
j_call: TRBJ2-5; d_call: .; v_call: TRBV7-6; clone_size: few; cdr3_nt: TGTGCCAGCAGCTTAGACGCGGGCCCGGAGACCCAGTACTTC; cdr3_aa: CASSLDAGPETQYF
j_call: TRBJ1-5; d_call: TRBD1; v_call: TRBV3-1/TRBV3-2; clone_size: .; cdr3_nt: TGTGCCAGCAGCGCGATGACAGGGGGTCCGCCCCAGCATTTT; cdr3_aa: CASSAMTGGPPQHF
j_call: TRBJ1-3; d_call: .; v_call: TRBV3-1/TRBV3-2; clone_size: many; cdr3_nt: TGTGCCAGCAGCCAAGAATGGCCTGGGCCGACTAGCTCTGGAAACACCATATATTTT; cdr3_aa: CASSQEWPGPTSSGNTIYF
j_call: TRBJ2-2; d_call: .; v_call: TRBV28; clone_size: .; cdr3_nt: TGTGCCAGCAGTTTATGGGAGACAGCCTTGAACACCGGGGAGCTGTTTTTT; cdr3_aa: CASSLWETALNTGELFF
j_call: TRBJ2-2; d_call: .; v_call: TRBV5-5; clone_size: .; cdr3_nt: TGTGCCAGCAGCACTTCAGGGGCCACCGGGGAGCTGTTTTTT; cdr3_aa: CASSTSGATGELFF
j_call: TRBJ1-1; d_call: TRBD1; v_call: TRBV7-9; clone_size: .; cdr3_nt: TGTGCCAGCAGTTCTACAGGGGCCACTGAAGCTTTCTTT; cdr3_aa: CASSSTGATEAFF
j_call: TRBJ1-1; d_call: .; v_call: TRBV5-5; clone_size: .; cdr3_nt: TGTGCCAGCAGCTTGGAGTGGGGGGATAAAGCTTTCTTT; cdr3_aa: CASSLEWGDKAFF
j_call: TRBJ2-2; d_call: .; v_call: TRBV2; clone_size: .; cdr3_nt: TGTGCCAGCAGTGCTCTAGCATGGGGCGGGGAGCTGTTTTTT; cdr3_aa: CASSALAWGGELFF
j_call: TRBJ2-3; d_call: TRBD1; v_call: TRBV19; clone_size: once; cdr3_nt: TGTGCCAGTAGTTCCCGGACAGGGAACACAGATACGCAGTATTTT; cdr3_aa: CASSSRTGNTDTQYF
j_call: TRBJ2-1; d_call: TRBD2; v_call: TRBV24-1; clone_size: .; cdr3_nt: TGTGCCACCAGTGATTTGGGGACTAGCGGGGGGGATCGGCAGTTCTTC; cdr3_aa: CATSDLGTSGGDRQFF
j_call: TRBJ1-2; d_call: .; v_call: TRBV30; clone_size: .; cdr3_nt: TGTGCATCCGCGGTTCGTGGGTTAGGTGGCTACACCTTC; cdr3_aa: CASAVRGLGGYTF
j_call: TRBJ2-7; d_call: .; v_call: TRBV7-9; clone_size: .; cdr3_nt: TGTGCCAGCAGCCCCCTTACGAGCGGCATCGGCACCTACGAGCAGTACTTC; cdr3_aa: CASSPLTSGIGTYEQYF
j_call: TRBJ2-2; d_call: .; v_call: TRBV24-1; clone_size: .; cdr3_nt: TGTGCCACCAGTGAGACTTCCGCGGCAAGTTCGGCCGGGGAGCTGTTTTTT; cdr3_aa: CATSETSAASSAGELFF
j_call: TRBJ2-7; d_call: TRBD2; v_call: TRBV19; clone_size: .; cdr3_nt: TGTGCCAGTAGTCGGTCTAGCGGCTACGAGCAGTACTTC; cdr3_aa: CASSRSSGYEQYF
j_call: TRBJ1-1; d_call: .; v_call: TRBV2; clone_size: .; cdr3_nt: TGTGCCAGCAGTAGGGACACGAACACTGAAGCTTTCTTT; cdr3_aa: CASSRDTNTEAFF